Presented here are 19 T cell receptor beta chains from one specimen sequenced in a study of blood T cell repertoires in COVID-19. TCRdb's table, derived via immunoSEQ multiplex PCR, lists solely in-frame clones and lacks some. The sample has around 290,000 clones; 91% are singletons. Sequences were obtained from peripheral blood. The receptor set was obtained from a woman in her 30s with COVID-19, enrolled during active disease.

This clone was observed a single time. The chain links TRBV7-9 to TRBJ2-3, with TRBD2 as a possible D gene (5 bases). This CDR3 region has 14 residues. The V end was cut by 5 bases, the J end by 5 bases, with 14 bases between. CDR1 is SEHNR, CDR2 FQNEAQ, per germline (reference sequence). The CDR3 DNA reads as TGTGCCAGCAGCCCTCTGGACGGGAAAGATACGCAGTATTTT. Translation gives CASSPLDGKDTQYF. Variable domain in full (rest from reference TRBV7-9 and TRBJ2-3): DTGVSQNPRHKITKRGQNVTFRCDPISEHNRLYWYRQTLGQGPEFLTYFQNEAQLEKSRLLSDRFSAERPKGSFSTLEIQRTEQGDSAMYLCASSPLDGKDTQYFGPGTRLTVL.

V usage is TRBV2 and J usage is TRBJ2-5; 8 nucleotides agree with TRBD2. Germline loops: CDR1 SNHLY, CDR2 FYNNEI. Unmatched junction bases numbered 9, after V lost 2 bases and J lost 4 bases. CDR3 size: 16 residues. Here the CDR3 DNA reads TGTGCCAGCAGTGAATTCACGGGAGGGCCACGAGAGACCCAGTACTTC. Translated: CASSEFTGGPRETQYF.

The chain uses TRBV10-1 and TRBJ2-1; tentatively, D is TRBD1 (6 bases). The CDR3 loop spans 14 amino acids. From germline, CDR1 is WNHNN and CDR2 SYGVQD (reference sequence). V was cut by 3 bases and J by 2 bases, with 8 bases left in between. The CDR3 sequence is CASSDQGTYNEQFF. DNA of the CDR3: TGCGCCAGCAGTGACCAGGGGACCTACAATGAGCAGTTCTTC.

The rearrangement joins TRBV30 to TRBJ1-1; 12 nucleotides match TRBD1. There are 16 residues in the CDR3. V trimming: 3 bases; J trimming: 6 bases; junction bases outside the gene matches: 11. The germline V gene encodes CDR1 GTSNPN and CDR2 SVGIG (reference sequence). The CDR3 DNA follows: TGTGCCTGGAGCGAAACCGGGACAGGGGGCTTCGCTGAAGCTTTCTTT. Amino acids: CAWSETGTGGFAEAFF.

Concerning this clone itself: One end of the junction is discordant with germline, which a read error may explain. This rearrangement joins TRBV5-1 to TRBJ2-2, with D unclear. Germline assignment: CDR1 SGHRS and CDR2 YFSETQ. The CDR3 has 14 residues. In DNA, the CDR3 is TGCGCCAGCAGTTTGGTGTTCGACACCGGGGAGCTGTTTTTT. It is translated as CASSLVFDTGELFF.

The genes are TRBV5-4 and TRBJ1-1; D possibly corresponds to TRBD1 (5 bases). Trimming took 3 bases from V and 7 from J, leaving 13 bases between them. Looked up from germline, CDR1 is SGHNT and CDR2 is YYREEE (reference sequence). CDR3 length: 13 amino acids. The CDR3 is CASSSTVPLEAFF. The CDR3 DNA reads TGTGCCAGCAGCTCGACAGTACCCCTTGAAGCTTTCTTT.

This sequence joins TRBV24-1 and TRBJ1-5, with unresolved D. With 7 bases removed from V and 2 bases from J, the gap between germline ends came to 11 bases. The CDR3 extends over 14 amino acids. Germline CDR1 is KGHDR and CDR2 is SFDVKD. The CDR3 sequence: CATSEGVGNQPQHF. The CDR3 DNA sequence: TGTGCCACCAGCGAGGGTGTTGGCAATCAGCCCCAGCATTTT.

This clone was seen a handful of times. This chain uses TRBV30 with TRBJ1-1; 7 bases match TRBD1. V lost 3 bases to trimming and J lost 10 bases; unmatched junction nucleotides: 5. This CDR3 region has 11 residues. Germline assignment: CDR1 GTSNPN and CDR2 SVGIG (reference sequence). The CDR3 region has the DNA TGTGCCTGGAGAGGGACAGTGGGAGCTTTCTTT. It encodes CAWRGTVGAFF. Variable domain in full (rest from reference TRBV30 and TRBJ1-1): SQTIHQWPATLVQPVGSPLSLECTVEGTSNPNLYWYRQAAGRGLQLLFYSVGIGQISSEVPQNLSASRPQDRQFILSSKKLLLSDSGFYLCAWRGTVGAFFGQGTRLTVV.

The chain is built from TRBV5-6 and TRBJ2-7; D is unclear. The V gene's germline CDR1 is SGHDT and CDR2 YYEEEE. The germline V and J ends were trimmed by 1 base and 5 bases, with 4 bases remaining between them. This CDR3 has 11 residues. The CDR3 region has the DNA TGTGCCAGCAGCTTGTCTAACGAGCAGTACTTC. This sequence encodes CASSLSNEQYF.

The J gene is TRBJ2-5, the V gene TRBV10-2; D is uncertain. The V gene's germline CDR1 is WSHSY and CDR2 SAAADI. V lost 6 bases and J 5 bases, leaving 10 bases between the germline ends. The CDR3 covers 12 residues. The chain's CDR3 is CASRGRAETQYF. Here the CDR3 DNA reads TGCGCCAGCAGAGGCCGAGCGGAGACCCAGTACTTC.

This clone has only one observation. This chain connects TRBV30 to TRBJ2-5; TRBD2 might be the D (6 bases). The CDR3 has 11 amino acids. Germline values: CDR1 GTSNPN, CDR2 SVGIG (reference sequence). Trimming shortened V by 7 bases and J by 4 bases, and 10 bases separated the two germline ends. The DNA for the CDR3 is TGTGCCTACGACGGGGGAGAGACCCAGTACTTC. Its protein is CAYDGGETQYF.

With regard to this clone: Additional DNA sequences in this sample encode the identical CDR3. The V gene is TRBV9, the J gene TRBJ1-2, with TRBD1 matching 9 bases. The CDR3 runs to 13 residues. Germline CDR1 SGDLS, CDR2 YYNGEE. V lost 0 bases, J lost 6 bases, and 0 bases stayed unmatched. CDR3 nucleotides: TGTGCCAGCAGCGTAGGACAGGGGGATGGCTACACCTTC. Encoded protein: CASSVGQGDGYTF.

This sequence joins TRBV2 and TRBJ2-7, with 9 bases that match TRBD2. Germline values: CDR1 SNHLY, CDR2 FYNNEI. The CDR3 length is 13 residues. The junction had 4 bases not matched to a gene; V was cut back by 4 bases and J by 6 bases. The CDR3 here is CASSVRGGREQYF. The CDR3 nucleotides read TGTGCCAGCAGTGTGCGGGGGGGTCGCGAGCAGTACTTC.

The chain carries TRBV27 and TRBJ2-7; 8 bases map to TRBD1. The germline V gene encodes CDR1 MNHEY and CDR2 SMNVEV (reference sequence). This CDR3 region has 15 residues. The junction had 5 bases not matched to a gene; V was cut back by 0 bases and J by 4 bases. The DNA of the CDR3 is TGTGCCAGCAGTTTATCTCCAGGGGGCATGTACGAGCAGTACTTC. Its translation is CASSLSPGGMYEQYF.

Worth noting for this clone: Other DNA variants within this sample encode the same CDR3. The chain recombines TRBV5-1 with TRBJ1-1; D is perhaps TRBD1 (5 bases). This CDR3 region has 14 residues. V lost 0 bases and J 0 bases, leaving 6 bases between the germline ends. Germline V gene lookup returns CDR1 SGHRS and CDR2 YFSETQ. The CDR3 sequence is CASSLDRMNTEAFF. The CDR3 nucleotides are TGCGCCAGCAGCTTGGACAGGATGAACACTGAAGCTTTCTTT.

The chain couples TRBV29-1 to TRBJ2-7, with D unclear. Per the germline V gene, CDR1 is SQVTM and CDR2 is ANQGSEA. Trimming took 1 base from V and 0 from J, leaving 7 bases between them. This CDR3 spans 13 amino acids. The CDR3 region has the DNA TGCAGCGTTGAAGGCGACAACTCCTACGAGCAGTACTTC. Translating gives CSVEGDNSYEQYF.

This clone was detected only a few times. V gene TRBV2 combines with J gene TRBJ1-1; no definite D call. Germline CDR1 reads SNHLY; CDR2 reads FYNNEI. The CDR3 runs 14 residues. V was shortened by 7 bases and J by 3 bases, with 15 bases between the two germline ends. The CDR3 coding sequence is TGTGCCAGCAAGTGGGCAGTCGGGGACACTGAAGCTTTCTTT. Translating gives CASKWAVGDTEAFF.

This clone appeared a single time. The chain employs TRBV10-1 and TRBJ1-5, with D tentatively TRBD1 (6 bases). V was clipped by 7 bases and J by 6 bases, with 13 bases between them. This CDR3 comprises 13 residues. Germline CDR1 and CDR2: WNHNN and SYGVQD (reference sequence). The DNA of the CDR3 is TGCGCCAGCACCCACAGGGTAGGTCAGCCCCAGCATTTT. It encodes CASTHRVGQPQHF.

The rearrangement joins TRBV4-2 to TRBJ1-1; D is perhaps TRBD1 (6 bases). The CDR3 totals 16 residues. From germline, CDR1 is LGHNA and CDR2 YNFKEQ. V was pared by 1 base and J by 6 bases, with 18 bases between. The CDR3 nucleotides read TGTGCCAGCAGCCAAGCGAAAACAGGGAAACTCCCTGAAGCTTTCTTT. Residues: CASSQAKTGKLPEAFF.